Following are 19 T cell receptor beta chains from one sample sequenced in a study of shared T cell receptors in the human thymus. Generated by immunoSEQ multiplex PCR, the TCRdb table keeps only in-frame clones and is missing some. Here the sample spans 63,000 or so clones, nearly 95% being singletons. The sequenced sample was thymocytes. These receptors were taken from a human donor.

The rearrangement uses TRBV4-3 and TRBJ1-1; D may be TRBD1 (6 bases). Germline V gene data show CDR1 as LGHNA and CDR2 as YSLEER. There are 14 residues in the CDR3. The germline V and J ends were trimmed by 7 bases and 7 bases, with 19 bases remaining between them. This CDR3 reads CASTPRGEGGEAFF. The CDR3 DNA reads TGCGCCAGCACCCCCAGGGGAGAAGGGGGTGAAGCTTTCTTT.

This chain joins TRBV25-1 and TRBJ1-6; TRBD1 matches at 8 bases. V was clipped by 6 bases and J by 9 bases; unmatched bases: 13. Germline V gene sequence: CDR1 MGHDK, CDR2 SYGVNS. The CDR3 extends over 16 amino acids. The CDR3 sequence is CASSRILRQGSSPLHF. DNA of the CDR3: TGTGCCAGCAGCCGAATCCTAAGACAGGGGAGTTCACCCCTCCACTTT. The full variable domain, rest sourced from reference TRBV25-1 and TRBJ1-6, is EADIYQTPRYLVIGTGKKITLECSQTMGHDKMYWYQQDPGMELHLIHYSYGVNSTEKGDLSSESTVSRIRTEHFPLTLESARPSHTSQYLCASSRILRQGSSPLHFGNGTRLTVT.

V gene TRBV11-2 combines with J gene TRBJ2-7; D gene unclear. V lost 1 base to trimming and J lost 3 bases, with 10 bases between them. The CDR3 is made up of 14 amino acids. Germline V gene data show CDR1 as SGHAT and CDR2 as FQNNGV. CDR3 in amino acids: CASSLGPCVYEQYF. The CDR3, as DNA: TGTGCCAGCAGCTTAGGCCCGTGCGTCTACGAGCAGTACTTC.

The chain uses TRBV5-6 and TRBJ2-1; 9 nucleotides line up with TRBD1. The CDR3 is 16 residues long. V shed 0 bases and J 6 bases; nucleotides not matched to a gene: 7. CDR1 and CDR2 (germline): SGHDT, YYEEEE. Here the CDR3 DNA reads TGTGCCAGCAGCTTGGAGCCGGGACAGGGTGTCAATGAGCAGTTCTTC. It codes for CASSLEPGQGVNEQFF.

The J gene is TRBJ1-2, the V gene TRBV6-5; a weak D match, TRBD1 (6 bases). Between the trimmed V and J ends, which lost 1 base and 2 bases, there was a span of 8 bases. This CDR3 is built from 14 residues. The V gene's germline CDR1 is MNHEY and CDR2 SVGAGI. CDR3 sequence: CASSYYQGNYGYTF. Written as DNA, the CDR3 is TGTGCCAGCAGTTACTATCAGGGGAACTATGGCTACACCTTC.

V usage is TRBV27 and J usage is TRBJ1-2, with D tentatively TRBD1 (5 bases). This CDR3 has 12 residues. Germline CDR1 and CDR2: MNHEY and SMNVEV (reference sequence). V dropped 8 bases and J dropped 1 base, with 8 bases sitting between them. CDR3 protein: CASGRGNYGYTF. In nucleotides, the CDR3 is TGTGCCAGCGGTAGGGGTAACTATGGCTACACCTTC.

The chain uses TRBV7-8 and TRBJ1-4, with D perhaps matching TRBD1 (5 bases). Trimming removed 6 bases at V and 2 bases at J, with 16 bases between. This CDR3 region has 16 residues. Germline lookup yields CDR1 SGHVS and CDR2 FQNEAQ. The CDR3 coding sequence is TGTGCCAGCAGTTTACCCCGGACAAGGACTAATGAAAAACTGTTTTTT. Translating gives CASSLPRTRTNEKLFF. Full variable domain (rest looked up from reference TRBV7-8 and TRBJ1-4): GAGVSQSPRYKVAKRGQDVALRCDPISGHVSLFWYQQALGQGPEFLTYFQNEAQLDKSGLPSDRFFAERPEGSVSTLKIQRTQQEDSAVYLCASSLPRTRTNEKLFFGSGTQLSVL.

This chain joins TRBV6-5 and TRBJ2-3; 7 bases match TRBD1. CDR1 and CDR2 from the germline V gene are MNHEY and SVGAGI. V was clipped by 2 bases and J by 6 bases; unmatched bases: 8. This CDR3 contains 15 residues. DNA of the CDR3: TGTGCCAGCAGTTACAGGGGGCCCAAAGTGGATACGCAGTATTTT. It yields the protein CASSYRGPKVDTQYF.

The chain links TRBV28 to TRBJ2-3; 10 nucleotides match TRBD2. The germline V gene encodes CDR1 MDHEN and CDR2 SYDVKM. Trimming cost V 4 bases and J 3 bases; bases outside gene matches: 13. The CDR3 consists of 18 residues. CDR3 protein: CASSSPKASGGATDTQYF. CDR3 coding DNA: TGTGCCAGCAGTTCACCGAAAGCGAGCGGGGGGGCGACAGATACGCAGTATTTT.

The CDR3 DNA is TGTGCCAGCAGTTTAATGCGCGGGGGGGCGAGGGAGCAGTACTTC. The encoded protein is CASSLMRGGAREQYF. The chain joins TRBV27 to TRBJ2-7; 9 nucleotides match TRBD2. The germline CDR1 and CDR2 sequences are MNHEY and SMNVEV (reference sequence). With V trimmed by 2 bases and J by 7 bases, 9 bases remained unmatched. The length of the CDR3 is 15 residues.

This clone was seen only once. In DNA, the CDR3 is TGTGCCAGCAGCGAGACGACTAGCGGGGTGGATACGCAGTATTTT. Its protein product is CASSETTSGVDTQYF. This chain uses TRBV11-3 with TRBJ2-3; 11 bases match TRBD2. This CDR3 region has 15 residues. The junction had 7 bases not matched to a gene; V was cut back by 5 bases and J by 6 bases. Germline CDR1 and CDR2: SGHNT and YENEEA.

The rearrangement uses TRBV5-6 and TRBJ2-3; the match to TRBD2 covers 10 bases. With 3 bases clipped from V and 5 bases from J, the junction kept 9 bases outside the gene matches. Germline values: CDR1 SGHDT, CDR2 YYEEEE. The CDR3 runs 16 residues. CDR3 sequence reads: CASSCSLAGALDTQYF. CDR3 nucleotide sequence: TGTGCCAGCAGCTGCTCGCTAGCGGGGGCACTAGATACGCAGTATTTT.

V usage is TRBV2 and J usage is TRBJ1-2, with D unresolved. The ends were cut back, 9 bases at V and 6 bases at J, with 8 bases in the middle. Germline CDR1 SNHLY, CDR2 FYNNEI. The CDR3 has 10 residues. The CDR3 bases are TGTGCCAGATATGGGGATGGCTACACCTTC. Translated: CARYGDGYTF.

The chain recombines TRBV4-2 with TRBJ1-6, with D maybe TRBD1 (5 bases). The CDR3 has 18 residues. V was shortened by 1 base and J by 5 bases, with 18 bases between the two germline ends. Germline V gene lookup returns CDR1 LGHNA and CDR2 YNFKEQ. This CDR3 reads CASSQVGAKRFNNSPLHF. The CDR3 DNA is TGTGCCAGCAGCCAAGTAGGGGCAAAAAGGTTTAATAATTCACCCCTCCACTTT.

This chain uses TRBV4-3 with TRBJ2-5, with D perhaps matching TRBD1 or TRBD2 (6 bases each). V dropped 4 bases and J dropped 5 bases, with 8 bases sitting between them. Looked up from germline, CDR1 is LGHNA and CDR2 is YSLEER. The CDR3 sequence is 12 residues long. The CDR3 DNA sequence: TGCGCCAGCAGCCGGGGGGCCGAGACCCAGTACTTC. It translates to CASSRGAETQYF.

CDR3 DNA sequence: TGTGCCACCAGCAGGGCCGACCGTTGGGAGCAGTACTTC. It specifies CATSRADRWEQYF. The rearrangement joins TRBV15 to TRBJ2-7; no definite D call. V was pared by 3 bases and J by 7 bases, with 13 bases between. CDR3 length: 13 amino acids. Germline assignment: CDR1 LNHNV and CDR2 YYDKDF (reference sequence). The full variable domain, completed using reference TRBV15 and TRBJ2-7, is DAMVIQNPRYQVTQFGKPVTLSCSQTLNHNVMYWYQQKSSQAPKLLFHYYDKDFNNEADTPDNFQSRRPNTSFCFLDIRSPGLGDTAMYLCATSRADRWEQYFGPGTRLTVT.

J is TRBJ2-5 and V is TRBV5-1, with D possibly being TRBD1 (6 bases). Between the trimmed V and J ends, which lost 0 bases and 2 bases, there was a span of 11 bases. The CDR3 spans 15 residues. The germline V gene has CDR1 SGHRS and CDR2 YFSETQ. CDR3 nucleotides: TGCGCCAGCAGCTTGGAACGGACAGAACAAGAGACCCAGTACTTC. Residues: CASSLERTEQETQYF. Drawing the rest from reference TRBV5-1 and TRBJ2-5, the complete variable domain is KAGVTQTPRYLIKTRGQQVTLSCSPISGHRSVSWYQQTPGQGLQFLFEYFSETQRNKGNFPGRFSGRQFSNSRSEMNVSTLELGDSALYLCASSLERTEQETQYFGPGTRLLVL.

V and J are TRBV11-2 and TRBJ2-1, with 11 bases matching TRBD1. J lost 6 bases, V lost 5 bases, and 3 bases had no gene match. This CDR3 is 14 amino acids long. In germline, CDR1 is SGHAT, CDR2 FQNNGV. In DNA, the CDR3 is TGTGCCAGCAGCGAAGGGACAGGGGGCAATGAGCAGTTCTTC. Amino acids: CASSEGTGGNEQFF.

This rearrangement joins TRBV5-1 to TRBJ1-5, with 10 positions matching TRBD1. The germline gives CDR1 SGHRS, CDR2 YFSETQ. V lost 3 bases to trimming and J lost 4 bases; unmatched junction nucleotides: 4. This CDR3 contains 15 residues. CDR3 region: CASSCGTGDNQPQHF. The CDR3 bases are TGCGCCAGCAGCTGCGGGACAGGGGATAATCAGCCCCAGCATTTT.